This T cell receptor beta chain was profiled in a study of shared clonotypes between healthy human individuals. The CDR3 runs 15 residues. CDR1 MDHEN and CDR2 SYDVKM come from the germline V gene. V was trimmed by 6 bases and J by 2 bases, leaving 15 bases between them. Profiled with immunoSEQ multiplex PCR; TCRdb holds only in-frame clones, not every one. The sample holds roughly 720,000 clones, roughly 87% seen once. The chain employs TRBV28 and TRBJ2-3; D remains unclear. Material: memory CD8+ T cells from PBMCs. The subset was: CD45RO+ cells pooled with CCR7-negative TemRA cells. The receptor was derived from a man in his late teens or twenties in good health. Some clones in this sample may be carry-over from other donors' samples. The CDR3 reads CASSRRDTSTDTQYF. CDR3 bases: TGTGCCAGCAGCCGCCGAGACACTTCCACAGATACGCAGTATTTT.